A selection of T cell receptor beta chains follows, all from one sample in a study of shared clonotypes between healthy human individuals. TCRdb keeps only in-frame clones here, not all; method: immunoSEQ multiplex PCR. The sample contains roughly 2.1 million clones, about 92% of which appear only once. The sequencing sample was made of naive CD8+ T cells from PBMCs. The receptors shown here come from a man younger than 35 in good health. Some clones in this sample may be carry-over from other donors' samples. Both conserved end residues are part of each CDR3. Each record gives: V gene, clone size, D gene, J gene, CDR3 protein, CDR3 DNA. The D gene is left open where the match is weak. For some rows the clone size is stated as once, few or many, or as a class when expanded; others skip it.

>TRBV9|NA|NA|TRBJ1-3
CASSAQSGAGNTIYF
TGTGCCAGCAGCGCCCAGTCAGGGGCCGGAAACACCATATATTTT
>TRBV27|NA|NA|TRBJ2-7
CASSLTERSYEQYF
TGTGCCAGCAGTCTGACAGAGCGCTCCTACGAGCAGTACTTC
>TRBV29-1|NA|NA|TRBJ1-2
CSVVGDNYGYTF
TGCAGCGTCGTAGGCGACAACTATGGCTACACCTTC
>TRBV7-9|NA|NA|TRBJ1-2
CASSSPPTRPYGYTF
TGTGCCAGCAGCTCTCCACCTACACGGCCGTATGGCTACACCTTC
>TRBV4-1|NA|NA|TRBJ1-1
CASSQVMNTEAFF
TGCGCCAGCAGCCAAGTTATGAACACTGAAGCTTTCTTT
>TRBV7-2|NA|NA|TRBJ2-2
CASSLEYNTGELFF
TGTGCCAGCAGCTTAGAGTATAACACCGGGGAGCTGTTTTTT
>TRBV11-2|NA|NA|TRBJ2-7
CASSLNSGSLYEQYF
TGTGCCAGCAGCCTCAACTCGGGGTCGTTGTACGAGCAGTACTTC
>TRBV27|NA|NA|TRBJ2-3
CASSPGTALGDTQYF
TGTGCCAGCAGCCCCGGGACTGCCTTGGGAGATACGCAGTATTTT
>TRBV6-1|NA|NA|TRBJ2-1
CASSAGGYNEQFF
TGTGCCAGCAGTGCCGGAGGGTACAATGAGCAGTTCTTC
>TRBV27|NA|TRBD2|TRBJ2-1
CASHWGTSGYNEQFF
TGTGCCAGCCACTGGGGGACTAGCGGCTACAATGAGCAGTTCTTC
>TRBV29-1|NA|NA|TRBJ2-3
CSVSTRLTNTDTQYF
TGCAGCGTTTCCACTAGGCTAACCAACACAGATACGCAGTATTTT
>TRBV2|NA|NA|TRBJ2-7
CASIPTEATSYEQYF
TGTGCCAGCATCCCTACGGAGGCCACCTCCTACGAGCAGTACTTC
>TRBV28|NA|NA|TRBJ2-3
CASAFRTDTQYF
TGTGCCAGCGCCTTTAGGACAGATACGCAGTATTTT
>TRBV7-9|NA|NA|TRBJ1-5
CASSSRDHNQPQHF
TGTGCCAGCAGCTCCCGGGACCACAATCAGCCCCAGCATTTT
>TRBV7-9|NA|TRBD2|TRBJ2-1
CASSSGLAGVMPEQFF
TGTGCCAGCAGCTCGGGACTAGCGGGAGTCATGCCTGAGCAGTTCTTC
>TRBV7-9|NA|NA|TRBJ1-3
CASSLIVGSGNTIYF
TGTGCCAGCAGCTTAATCGTCGGCTCTGGAAACACCATATATTTT
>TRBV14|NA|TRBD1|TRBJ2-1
CASSLWGQQNNEQFF
TGTGCCAGCAGCCTGTGGGGACAGCAGAACAATGAGCAGTTCTTC
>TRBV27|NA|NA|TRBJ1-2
CASSLSASNYGYTF
TGTGCCAGCAGTTTATCGGCCTCTAACTATGGCTACACCTTC
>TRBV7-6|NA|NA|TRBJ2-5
CAIRARETQYF
TGTGCCATCAGGGCCCGAGAGACCCAGTACTTC
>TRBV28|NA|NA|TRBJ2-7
CASSTDSGTTFFGEQYF
TGTGCCAGCAGTACGGATTCCGGGACAACCTTTTTCGGCGAGCAGTACTTC
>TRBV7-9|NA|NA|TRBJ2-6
CASIPRDLTSGANVLTF
TGTGCCAGCATCCCCCGGGACCTCACCTCTGGGGCCAACGTCCTGACTTTC
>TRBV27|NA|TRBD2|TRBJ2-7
CASSPERERSYEQYF
TGTGCCAGCAGTCCCGAGCGGGAGCGCTCCTACGAGCAGTACTTC
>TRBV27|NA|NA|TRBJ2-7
CASSLAPYAPEQYF
TGTGCCAGCAGCTTGGCTCCGTACGCCCCCGAGCAGTACTTC
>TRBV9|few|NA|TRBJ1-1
CASTPGSTEAFF
TGTGCCAGCACCCCAGGGTCGACTGAAGCTTTCTTT
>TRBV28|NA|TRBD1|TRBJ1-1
CASQTGGFMNTEAFF
TGTGCCAGCCAGACAGGGGGGTTCATGAACACTGAAGCTTTCTTT
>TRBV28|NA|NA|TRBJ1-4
CASSFGHLGPNEKLFF
TGTGCCAGCAGTTTCGGCCATTTAGGCCCTAATGAAAAACTGTTTTTT
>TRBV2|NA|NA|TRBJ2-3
CASSDNLDTQYF
TGTGCCAGCAGTGATAACTTGGATACGCAGTATTTT
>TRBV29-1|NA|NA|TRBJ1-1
CSVEWRGLNTEAFF
TGCAGCGTTGAGTGGCGGGGCCTTAACACTGAAGCTTTCTTT
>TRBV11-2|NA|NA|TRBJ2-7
CASSLDGGDYEQYF
TGTGCCAGCAGCTTAGACGGGGGCGACTACGAGCAGTACTTC
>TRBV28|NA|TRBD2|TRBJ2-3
CASSNGLAGSTDTQYF
TGTGCCAGCAGTAACGGACTAGCGGGGAGCACAGATACGCAGTATTTT
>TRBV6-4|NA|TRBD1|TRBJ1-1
CASSPWTGNTEAFF
TGTGCCAGCAGCCCCTGGACAGGGAACACTGAAGCTTTCTTT
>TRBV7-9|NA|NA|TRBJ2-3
CATTTDTQYF
TGTGCCACCACCACAGATACGCAGTATTTT
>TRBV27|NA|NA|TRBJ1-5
CASSFTGQNQPQHF
TGTGCCAGCAGTTTCACAGGGCAAAATCAGCCCCAGCATTTT
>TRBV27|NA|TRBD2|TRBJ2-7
CASSPRLAMDPTTYEQYF
TGTGCCAGCAGTCCCCGACTAGCGATGGACCCAACGACCTACGAGCAGTACTTC
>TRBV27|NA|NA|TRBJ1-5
CASSRRGASNQPQHF
TGTGCCAGCAGTAGACGGGGGGCTAGCAATCAGCCCCAGCATTTT
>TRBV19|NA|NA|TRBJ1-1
CASSIQGNTEAFF
TGTGCCAGTAGTATACAGGGAAACACTGAAGCTTTCTTT
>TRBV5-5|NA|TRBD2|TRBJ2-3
CASSFRLAVTTDTQYF
TGTGCCAGCAGCTTTCGACTAGCGGTAACCACAGATACGCAGTATTTT
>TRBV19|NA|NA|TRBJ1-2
CASSIATRRGFGYGYTF
TGTGCCAGTAGTATAGCCACTCGGAGGGGGTTTGGCTATGGCTACACCTTC
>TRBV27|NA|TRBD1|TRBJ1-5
CASSEWGQGAVSNQPQHF
TGTGCCAGCAGTGAGTGGGGACAGGGGGCGGTAAGCAATCAGCCCCAGCATTTT
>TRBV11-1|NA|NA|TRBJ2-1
CASSLGWGQDAYNEQFF
TGTGCCAGCAGCTTAGGGTGGGGGCAGGATGCCTACAATGAGCAGTTCTTC
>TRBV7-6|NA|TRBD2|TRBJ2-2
CASSLAAGVAGELFF
TGTGCCAGCAGCTTAGCTGCGGGAGTAGCCGGGGAGCTGTTTTTT